These 19 T cell receptor beta chains were all obtained from the same sample, sequenced in a study of T cells after yellow fever vaccination. TCRdb itself ran the 5' RACE reads through MiXCR, one entry per CDR3 protein. The sample holds approximately 47,000 distinct CDR3 sequences, 6% to 7% seen once. Sequencing used PBMCs, either bulk or a sorted T-cell subset (CD4+, CD8+, memory, or dextramer-sorted; not recorded which), obtained 45 days after the yellow fever booster vaccination. These receptors were collected from a man aged 30-40 years who received the YFV17D yellow fever vaccine.

This clonotype has a count of ten or more. The rearrangement uses TRBV7-2 and TRBJ2-5; D perhaps matches TRBD2 (5 bases). The CDR3 loop spans 13 amino acids. The germline gives CDR1 SGHTA, CDR2 FQGNSA. V lost 5 bases to trimming and J lost 4 bases, with 11 bases between them. The CDR3 sequence: CASSPKAGETQYF. Written as DNA, the CDR3 is TGTGCCAGCAGCCCAAAGGCGGGAGAGACCCAGTACTTC.

This clonotype has only a few counts. Here the CDR3 reads CASSQDLASTRELFF. CDR3 in DNA: TGTGCCAGCAGCCAAGATCTCGCTAGTACCCGGGAGCTGTTTTTT. The V gene is TRBV3-1, the J gene TRBJ2-2; D unclear. V was shortened by 0 bases and J by 9 bases, with 14 bases between the two germline ends. The CDR3 extends over 15 amino acids. Per the germline V gene, CDR1 is LGHDT and CDR2 is YNNKEL (reference sequence).

About this clonotype: An end of the junction differs from the germline gene, which may be a read error. The V call is TRBV6-4, the J call TRBJ2-2; TRBD2 agrees at 10 bases. From germline, CDR1 is MRHNA and CDR2 SNTAGT. The CDR3 has 17 amino acids. As DNA, the CDR3 is TGTGCCAGCAGTGACTCTAAGCTAGCGGGAGATTCCGGGGAGCTGTATTTT. Protein product: CASSDSKLAGDSGELYF.

At least ten counts were recorded for this clonotype. The chain combines TRBV5-1 with TRBJ2-2; unclear D gene. In germline, CDR1 is SGHRS, CDR2 YFSETQ. V was cut by 1 base and J by 1 base, with 5 bases left in between. The CDR3 covers 14 residues. The CDR3 reads CASSLTVNTGELFF. CDR3 DNA: TGCGCCAGCAGCTTGACAGTGAACACCGGGGAGCTGTTTTTT.

This clonotype was counted many times. V is TRBV20-1 and J is TRBJ1-1; D possibly corresponds to TRBD1 (5 bases). This CDR3 has 16 amino acids. V lost 0 bases and J lost 0, with 14 bases in between. From germline, CDR1 is DFQATT and CDR2 SNEGSKA (reference sequence). The CDR3 DNA follows: TGCAGTGCTAGAGATTCGGAGCGGGGGATGAACACTGAAGCTTTCTTT. Protein product: CSARDSERGMNTEAFF.

This clonotype appeared many times. The chain combines TRBV10-3 with TRBJ1-1, with TRBD1 as a possible D gene (5 bases). Germline V gene sequence: CDR1 ENHRY, CDR2 SYGVKD. Trimming took 5 bases from V and 4 from J, leaving 11 bases between them. This CDR3 comprises 13 residues. The CDR3 bases are TGTGCCATCAGTCAGGGTCAGGGCACTGAAGCTTTCTTT. This encodes CAISQGQGTEAFF.

This clonotype is medium-sized (0.01 to 0.1%) in the sample. The chain uses TRBV20-1 and TRBJ2-4, with a possible D match to TRBD2 (5 bases). CDR1 DFQATT and CDR2 SNEGSKA come from the germline V gene (reference sequence). V was clipped by 5 bases and J by 3 bases, with 8 bases between them. This CDR3 spans 12 amino acids. For the CDR3, the DNA is TGCAGTGCTCCCCGGGACAAAAACATTCAGTACTTC. This sequence encodes CSAPRDKNIQYF.

Many counts were recorded for this clonotype. The CDR3 DNA sequence: TGTGCCAGCAGTTTAACCTGGACAGGCGGGGACACCGGGGAGCTGTTTTTT. Protein product: CASSLTWTGGDTGELFF. The V and J genes are TRBV28 and TRBJ2-2, with a tentative D call TRBD1 (7 bases). Germline lookup yields CDR1 MDHEN and CDR2 SYDVKM. The CDR3 is 17 residues long. Trimming left V 2 bases short and J 3 bases short, with 16 bases between.

The V gene is TRBV30, the J gene TRBJ2-3; D unclear. Trimming shortened V by 1 base and J by 6 bases, and 11 bases separated the two germline ends. The CDR3 is 13 amino acids. Germline CDR1 is GTSNPN and CDR2 is SVGIG (reference sequence). The CDR3, as DNA: TGTGCCTGGAGTGGGGCTTCGAGTGATACGCAGTATTTT. The encoded protein is CAWSGASSDTQYF.

The CDR3 loop is CATSSEIDNEQFF. The DNA of the CDR3 is TGTGCCACATCTAGCGAGATCGACAATGAGCAGTTCTTC. The rearrangement joins TRBV10-3 to TRBJ2-1; tentatively, D is TRBD2 (6 bases). V was cut by 10 bases and J by 5 bases, with 15 bases left in between. Germline values: CDR1 ENHRY, CDR2 SYGVKD. CDR3 length: 13 amino acids.

This clonotype was seen repeatedly, ten times or more. The chain links TRBV7-2 to TRBJ2-5, with 8 bases that match TRBD2. The length of the CDR3 is 15 residues. The V gene's germline CDR1 is SGHTA and CDR2 FQGNSA. Germline trimming cut 3 bases from V and 2 bases from J; bases unmatched to any gene: 5. CDR3 DNA: TGTGCCAGCAGCTTCCGGGCTAGCGGGCAAGAGACCCAGTACTTC. Translating it yields CASSFRASGQETQYF.

The chain is built from TRBV7-3 and TRBJ2-1, with 8 bases fitting TRBD2. The CDR3 runs 16 residues. Germline values: CDR1 SGHTA, CDR2 FQGTGA. The J segment lost 7 bases and the V segment lost 1 base, leaving 9 bases of the junction unmatched. The CDR3 here is CASSLIRGSGINEQFF. In DNA form, the CDR3 reads TGTGCCAGCAGCTTAATAAGGGGTAGCGGGATAAATGAGCAGTTCTTC.

There are many counts of this clonotype. The genes are TRBV12-3 or TRBV12-4 and TRBJ2-2, with D unresolved. This CDR3 contains 11 residues. V dropped 2 bases and J dropped 6 bases, with 1 base sitting between them. The CDR3 loop is CASSLPGELFF. The CDR3 DNA sequence: TGTGCCAGCAGTTTACCCGGGGAGCTGTTTTTT.

By its share, this clonotype is medium-sized. The V call is TRBV20-1, the J call TRBJ2-7; D remains unclear. Trimming took 2 bases from V and 0 from J, leaving 23 bases between them. The germline CDR1 and CDR2 sequences are DFQATT and SNEGSKA (reference sequence). The CDR3 totals 18 residues. The CDR3: CSARTGDSIGLSSYEQYF. The CDR3 nucleotides are TGCAGTGCTAGAACCGGTGACTCAATAGGGCTCAGCTCCTACGAGCAGTACTTC.

This clonotype has a count of ten or more. The V call is TRBV29-1, the J call TRBJ1-2; 9 bases are shared with TRBD1. The CDR3 contains 12 residues. Per the germline V gene, CDR1 is SQVTM and CDR2 is ANQGSEA. V was pared by 4 bases and J by 7 bases, with 4 bases of the junction left unmatched. The CDR3 spells CSVVQGAGGYTF. As DNA, the CDR3 is TGCAGCGTTGTACAGGGGGCGGGTGGCTACACCTTC.

On this clonotype itself: Since a much larger clone is just one base distant, this may be a read error. The genes are TRBV12-3 or TRBV12-4 and TRBJ1-5, with 7 bases identical to TRBD1. This CDR3 contains 14 residues. The ends lost 6 bases at V and 5 bases at J; junction bases unmatched: 7. Here the CDR3 reads CASSPRDSYQPQHF. CDR3 DNA: TGTGCCAGCAGCCCTAGGGACAGCTATCAGCCCCAGCATTTT.

This chain connects TRBV6-1 to TRBJ2-2, with 7 bases fitting TRBD2. The CDR3 spans 15 residues. The J segment lost 5 bases and the V segment lost 6 bases, leaving 9 bases of the junction unmatched. Looked up from germline, CDR1 is MNHNS and CDR2 is SASEGT. The CDR3: CASRGGWAITGELFF. Here the CDR3 DNA reads TGTGCCAGCAGGGGGGGGTGGGCGATAACCGGGGAGCTGTTTTTT.

This clonotype was counted many times. The rearrangement links TRBV6-5 to TRBJ2-7; possibly TRBD2 for D (5 bases). V was pared by 0 bases and J by 4 bases, with 13 bases between. Per germline, CDR1 MNHEY and CDR2 SVGAGI. CDR3 length equals 15 residues. CDR3 protein: CASSYSRLSSYEQYF. The DNA of the CDR3 is TGTGCCAGCAGTTACTCGCGACTAAGTTCGTACGAGCAGTACTTC.

V is TRBV20-1 and J is TRBJ2-5; TRBD1 might be the D (6 bases). V was clipped by 4 bases and J by 5 bases, with 14 bases between them. CDR1 is DFQATT and CDR2 is SNEGSKA in the germline V gene (reference sequence). The CDR3 covers 13 residues. The CDR3 DNA is TGCAGTGCTAACAACAGGGTGGGGGAGACCCAGTACTTC. The encoded protein is CSANNRVGETQYF.